This TCR beta chain came from a study of T cells in Graves' hyperthyroidism and ophthalmopathy. Study conclusions and caveats: Most expanded thyroid clonotypes above 0.001 recurred in blood.

This clonotype was observed a handful of times. Antigen unknown. CDR1 is SGHNT and CDR2 is YYREEE in the germline V gene (reference sequence). Trimming shortened V by 3 bases and J by 5 bases, and 17 bases separated the two germline ends. The CDR3 sequence is 15 residues long. The investigators amplified TCR beta CDR3 regions from RNA transcripts. The HTBI set primed first-round TCR CDR3 RT-PCR. A single record per CDR3 protein comes from TCRdb applying MiXCR to the multiplex PCR reads. The table has about 210,000 distinct CDR3 sequences, about 15% seen once. This TCR came from a man aged 50 or older with Graves' hyperthyroidism. The sample was blood. The V call is TRBV5-4, the J call TRBJ2-5, with D possibly matching TRBD1 (6 bases). The CDR3 is CASSSAQGNGETQYF. The CDR3 region has the DNA TGTGCCAGCAGCTCGGCCCAGGGGAACGGGGAGACCCAGTACTTC.